Presented here are 15 T cell receptor beta chains from one specimen sequenced in a study of Graves' ophthalmopathy and Graves' hyperthyroidism. Amplification from RNA transcripts yielded the TCR beta CDR3 regions. HTBI primers were employed in first-round RT-PCR, then a second-round multiplex PCR followed. Each CDR3 protein is one row after TCRdb ran MiXCR on the multiplex PCR reads. Among roughly 600,000 distinct CDR3 sequences listed, approximately 35% were seen once. Source material: peripheral blood or thyroid tissue (not recorded which). Receptors originate from an adult man with Graves' hyperthyroidism.

In this sample, this clonotype turned up once. This chain connects TRBV29-1 to TRBJ1-1; D not certain. Germline loops: CDR1 SQVTM, CDR2 ANQGSEA. Trimming stripped 8 bases from V and 0 bases from J, with 19 bases between. The CDR3 runs 15 residues. CDR3 sequence reads: CSSYSPHTMNTEAFF. The CDR3 DNA follows: TGCAGCAGTTACTCCCCCCACACTATGAACACTGAAGCTTTCTTT.

About this clonotype: The junction departs from germline at one end; a sequencing error may be responsible. V gene TRBV7-2 combines with J gene TRBJ2-7; 7 bases are shared with TRBD2. The CDR3 runs to 15 residues. Per the germline V gene, CDR1 is SGHTA and CDR2 is FQGNSA. The CDR3 protein is CAGSLGGEGVNEQYF. The CDR3 DNA sequence: TGTGCCGGCAGCTTAGGTGGGGAGGGAGTGAACGAGCAGTACTTC. Using reference TRBV7-2 and TRBJ2-7 for the parts outside the CDR3, the full variable domain is GAGVSQSPSNKVTEKGKDVELRCDPISGHTALYWYRQSLGQGLEFLIYFQGNSAPDKSGLPSDRFSAERTGGSVSTLTIQRTQQEDSAVYLCAGSLGGEGVNEQYFGPGTRLTVT.

This clonotype was detected ten times or more. CDR3 amino acids: CASSLELGGSEAFF. The CDR3 DNA is TGTGCCAGCAGCTTAGAGTTGGGGGGCTCTGAAGCTTTCTTT. The chain couples TRBV7-9 to TRBJ1-1; D possibly corresponds to TRBD1 (6 bases). Germline V lookup: CDR1 SEHNR, CDR2 FQNEAQ (reference sequence). The CDR3 spans 14 residues. Trimming removed 1 base at V and 6 bases at J, with 12 bases between.

The chain joins TRBV7-8 to TRBJ1-6; no firm D call. V lost 8 bases to trimming and J lost 0 bases, with 14 bases between them. The CDR3 is made up of 16 amino acids. CDR1 and CDR2 from the germline V gene are SGHVS and FQNEAQ. CDR3 nucleotides: TGTGCCAGCTCACCGGCAGTCAGCTCCTATAATTCACCCCTCCACTTT. Encoded protein: CASSPAVSSYNSPLHF.

This clonotype showed up many times. CDR3 sequence reads: CASSPTGDNSPLHF. CDR3 sequence (DNA): TGTGCCAGCAGCCCTACGGGCGATAATTCACCCCTCCACTTT. The chain couples TRBV6-2 or TRBV6-3 to TRBJ1-6; D not certain. V dropped 6 bases and J dropped 5 bases, with 11 bases sitting between them. This CDR3 contains 14 residues. The germline V gene encodes CDR1 MNHEY and CDR2 SVGEGT.

To note about this clonotype: A much more abundant neighbour one base away suggests this may be a read error. The chain links TRBV5-1 to TRBJ1-2; 9 nucleotides match TRBD1. The trim removed 1 base at V and 10 bases at J, leaving 8 bases unmatched. The germline CDR1 and CDR2 sequences are SGHRS and YFSETQ. The CDR3 loop spans 14 amino acids. The CDR3 coding sequence is TGCGCCAGCAGCTTGCGGACAGGGGAGGATGACTACACCTTC. Translating it yields CASSLRTGEDDYTF.

Worth noting for this clonotype: It may be a read error: a sequence one base away is much more abundant. The V gene is TRBV7-9, the J gene TRBJ2-7; D might be TRBD1 (5 bases). Per germline, CDR1 SEHNR and CDR2 FQNEAQ (reference sequence). The CDR3 is 15 amino acids. The CDR3 protein is CASSLGPWVTYGQYF. CDR3 nucleotides: TGTGCCAGCAGCTTGGGGCCTTGGGTAACCTACGGGCAGTACTTC.

This clonotype has ten or more counts. The V gene is TRBV7-6, the J gene TRBJ2-5, with 10 nucleotides matching TRBD2. V dropped 4 bases and J dropped 5; count of bases not matched to a gene: 7. Per germline, CDR1 SGHVS and CDR2 FNYEAQ. The CDR3 is 15 residues long. The CDR3 DNA is TGTGCCAGCAGCTCCAATAGCGGGGGGTTCGAGACCCAGTACTTC. Protein: CASSSNSGGFETQYF.

Concerning this clonotype: A much larger clone lies one base from this, so it may be a read error. The gene calls are TRBV7-8 and TRBJ2-3; 10 positions match TRBD2. Germline V gives CDR1 SGHVS, CDR2 FQNEAQ. The CDR3 covers 18 residues. J lost 4 bases, V lost 1 base, and 11 bases had no gene match. This CDR3 is CASSLGLAGAPWADTQYF. The DNA of the CDR3 is TGTGCCAGCAGCTTAGGCCTAGCGGGAGCACCATGGGCAGATACGCAGTATTTT.

This clonotype was recorded many times. The J gene is TRBJ1-1, the V gene TRBV7-9, with D possibly matching TRBD1 (5 bases). CDR3 size: 13 residues. Trimming shortened V by 5 bases and J by 5 bases, and 12 bases separated the two germline ends. Looked up from germline, CDR1 is SEHNR and CDR2 is FQNEAQ (reference sequence). This CDR3 is CASSALGGTEAFF. The CDR3 DNA reads as TGTGCCAGCAGCGCACTGGGGGGGACTGAAGCTTTCTTT. The complete variable domain, with remaining parts taken from reference TRBV7-9 and TRBJ1-1, reads DTGVSQNPRHKITKRGQNVTFRCDPISEHNRLYWYRQTLGQGPEFLTYFQNEAQLEKSRLLSDRFSAERPKGSFSTLEIQRTEQGDSAMYLCASSALGGTEAFFGQGTRLTVV.

This clonotype was seen many times. The chain employs TRBV20-1 and TRBJ1-1, with 11 bases that match TRBD1. The CDR3 totals 15 residues. In germline, CDR1 is DFQATT, CDR2 SNEGSKA (reference sequence). V lost 2 bases to trimming and J lost 5 bases; unmatched junction nucleotides: 7. This chain's CDR3 is CSARPGTGGRTEAFF. The CDR3 bases are TGCAGTGCTAGACCCGGGACAGGGGGACGGACTGAAGCTTTCTTT.

This clonotype was seen ten or more times. The chain has TRBV6-6 and TRBJ1-4, with a weak D call TRBD1 (5 bases). Germline-derived CDR1 and CDR2 are MNHNY and SVGAGI (reference sequence). The CDR3 loop spans 11 amino acids. V lost 10 bases, J lost 3 bases, and 6 bases lay in between. In DNA form, the CDR3 reads TGTGCCACCAGGGCTAATGAAAAACTGTTTTTT. Its protein is CATRANEKLFF.

The sample holds many counts of this clonotype. V and J are TRBV20-1 and TRBJ1-1, with a weak D call TRBD1 (6 bases). The germline CDR1 and CDR2 sequences are DFQATT and SNEGSKA (reference sequence). The CDR3 consists of 13 residues. The V end lost 3 bases, the J end lost 7 bases, and 15 bases lay between the germline ends. CDR3 coding DNA: TGCAGTGCTAGGCCGGCAGGGGATCATGAAGCTTTCTTT. Translating gives CSARPAGDHEAFF.

This clonotype was counted ten times or more. The gene calls are TRBV5-8 and TRBJ1-2, with D unclear. The germline V gene encodes CDR1 SGHTS and CDR2 YDEGEE. The CDR3 is 14 amino acids. The germline V and J ends were trimmed by 0 bases and 7 bases, with 13 bases remaining between them. This chain's CDR3 is CASSLESVGGGYTF. The CDR3 bases are TGTGCCAGCAGCTTGGAGAGTGTGGGCGGTGGCTACACCTTC.

This clonotype was picked up many times. V is TRBV6-1 and J is TRBJ1-5; tentative D call: TRBD1 (5 bases). V gave up 0 bases and J gave up 2 bases, with 14 bases separating them. CDR3 length: 17 residues. CDR1 is MNHNS, CDR2 SASEGT, per germline. The CDR3 is CASSEALVRGGNQPQHF. The DNA of the CDR3 is TGTGCCAGCAGTGAAGCGCTAGTCCGAGGGGGCAATCAGCCCCAGCATTTT.